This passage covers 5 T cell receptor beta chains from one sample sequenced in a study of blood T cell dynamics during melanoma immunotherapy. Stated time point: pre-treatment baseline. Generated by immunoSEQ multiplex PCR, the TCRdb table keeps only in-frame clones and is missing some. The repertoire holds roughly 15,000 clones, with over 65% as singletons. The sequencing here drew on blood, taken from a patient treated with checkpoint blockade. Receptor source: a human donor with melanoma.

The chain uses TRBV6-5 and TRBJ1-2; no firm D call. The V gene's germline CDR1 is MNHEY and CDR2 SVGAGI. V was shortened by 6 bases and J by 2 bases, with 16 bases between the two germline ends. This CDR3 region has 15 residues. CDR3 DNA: TGTGCCAGCAGCCGGTCAGTGATTACAAACTATGGCTACACCTTC. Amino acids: CASSRSVITNYGYTF.

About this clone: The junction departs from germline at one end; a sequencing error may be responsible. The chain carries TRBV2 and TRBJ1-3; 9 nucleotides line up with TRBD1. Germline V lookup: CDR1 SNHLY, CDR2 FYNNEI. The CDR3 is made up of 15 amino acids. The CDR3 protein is CASSEGQGLRNTIYF. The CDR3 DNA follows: TGTGCCAGCAGCGAAGGACAGGGGTTAAGAAACACCATATATTTT.

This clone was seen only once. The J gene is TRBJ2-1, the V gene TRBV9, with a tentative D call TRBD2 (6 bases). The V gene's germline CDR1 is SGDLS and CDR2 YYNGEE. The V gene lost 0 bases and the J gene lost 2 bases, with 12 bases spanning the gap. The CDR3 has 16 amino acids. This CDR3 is CASSVEWGETYNEQFF. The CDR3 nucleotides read TGTGCCAGCAGCGTAGAGTGGGGGGAAACCTACAATGAGCAGTTCTTC. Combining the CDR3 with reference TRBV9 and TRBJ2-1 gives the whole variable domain DSGVTQTPKHLITATGQRVTLRCSPRSGDLSVYWYQQSLDQGLQFLIQYYNGEERAKGNILERFSAQQFPDLHSELNLSSLELGDSALYFCASSVEWGETYNEQFFGPGTRLTVL.

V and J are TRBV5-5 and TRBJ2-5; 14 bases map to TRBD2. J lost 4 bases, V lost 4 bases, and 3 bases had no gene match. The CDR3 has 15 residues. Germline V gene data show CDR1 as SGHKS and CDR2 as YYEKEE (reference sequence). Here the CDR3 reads CASSPGLAGGETQYF. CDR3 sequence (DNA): TGTGCCAGCAGCCCCGGACTAGCGGGGGGAGAGACCCAGTACTTC. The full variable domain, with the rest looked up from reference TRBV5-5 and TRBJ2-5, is DAGVTQSPTHLIKTRGQQVTLRCSPISGHKSVSWYQQVLGQGPQFIFQYYEKEERGRGNFPDRFSARQFPNYSSELNVNALLLGDSALYLCASSPGLAGGETQYFGPGTRLLVL.

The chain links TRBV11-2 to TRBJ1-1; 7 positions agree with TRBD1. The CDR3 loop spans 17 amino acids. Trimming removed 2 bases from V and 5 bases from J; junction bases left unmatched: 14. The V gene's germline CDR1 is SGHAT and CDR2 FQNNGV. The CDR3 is CASSLQGVRYAKTEAFF. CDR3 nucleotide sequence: TGTGCCAGCAGCTTACAGGGGGTCAGGTATGCGAAGACTGAAGCTTTCTTT.